This T cell receptor (beta chain) originates from a study of cytomegalovirus exposure and HLA in healthy donors. Overall study context: Roughly 80 million unique TCRs from HLA-typed donors made up an early data release.

The V gene's germline CDR1 is GTSNPN and CDR2 SVGIG (reference sequence). The V end was cut by 2 bases, the J end by 5 bases, with 17 bases between. This CDR3 has 15 amino acids. General study points: Testing in vitro showed three CMV-associated chains specific for CMV antigens.

Use of 60 Vbeta and 13 Jbeta primers characterized the PCR. Some clones are missing from TCRdb's copy, which holds only in-frame ones; the method was immunoSEQ multiplex PCR. The sample's table shows about 120,000 clones. About this clone: Its specificity is not known.

The specimen was PBMCs. This sequence was found in a man aged 18 to 30 in good health and CMV-seronegative. This chain connects TRBV30 to TRBJ2-3; D may be TRBD1 (5 bases). CDR3 amino acids: CAWSKGTGQGDTQYF. The CDR3, as DNA: TGTGCCTGGAGTAAGGGAACGGGCCAGGGAGATACGCAGTATTTT.